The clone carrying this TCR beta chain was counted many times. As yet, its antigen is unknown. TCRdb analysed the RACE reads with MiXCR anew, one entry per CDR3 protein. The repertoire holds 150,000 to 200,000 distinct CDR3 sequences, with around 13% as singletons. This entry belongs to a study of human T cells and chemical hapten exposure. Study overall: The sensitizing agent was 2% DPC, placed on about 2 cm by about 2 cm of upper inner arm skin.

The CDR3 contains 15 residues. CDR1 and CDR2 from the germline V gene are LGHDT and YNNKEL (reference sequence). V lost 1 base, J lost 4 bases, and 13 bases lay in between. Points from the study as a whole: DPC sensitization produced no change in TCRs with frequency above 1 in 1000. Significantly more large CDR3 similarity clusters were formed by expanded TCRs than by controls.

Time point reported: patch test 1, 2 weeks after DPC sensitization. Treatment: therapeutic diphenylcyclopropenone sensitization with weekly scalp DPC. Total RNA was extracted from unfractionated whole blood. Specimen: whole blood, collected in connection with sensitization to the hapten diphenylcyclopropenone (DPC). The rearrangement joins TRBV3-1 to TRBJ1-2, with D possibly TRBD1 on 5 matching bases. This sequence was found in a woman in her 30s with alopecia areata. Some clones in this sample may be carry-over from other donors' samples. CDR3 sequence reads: CASSQVQGAGYGYTF. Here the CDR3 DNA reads TGTGCCAGCAGCCAAGTGCAGGGTGCAGGCTATGGCTACACCTTC. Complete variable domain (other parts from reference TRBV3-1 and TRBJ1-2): DTAVSQTPKYLVTQMGNDKSIKCEQNLGHDTMYWYKQDSKKFLKIMFSYNNKELIINETVPNRFSPKSPDKAHLNLHINSLELGDSAVYFCASSQVQGAGYGYTFGSGTRLTVV.